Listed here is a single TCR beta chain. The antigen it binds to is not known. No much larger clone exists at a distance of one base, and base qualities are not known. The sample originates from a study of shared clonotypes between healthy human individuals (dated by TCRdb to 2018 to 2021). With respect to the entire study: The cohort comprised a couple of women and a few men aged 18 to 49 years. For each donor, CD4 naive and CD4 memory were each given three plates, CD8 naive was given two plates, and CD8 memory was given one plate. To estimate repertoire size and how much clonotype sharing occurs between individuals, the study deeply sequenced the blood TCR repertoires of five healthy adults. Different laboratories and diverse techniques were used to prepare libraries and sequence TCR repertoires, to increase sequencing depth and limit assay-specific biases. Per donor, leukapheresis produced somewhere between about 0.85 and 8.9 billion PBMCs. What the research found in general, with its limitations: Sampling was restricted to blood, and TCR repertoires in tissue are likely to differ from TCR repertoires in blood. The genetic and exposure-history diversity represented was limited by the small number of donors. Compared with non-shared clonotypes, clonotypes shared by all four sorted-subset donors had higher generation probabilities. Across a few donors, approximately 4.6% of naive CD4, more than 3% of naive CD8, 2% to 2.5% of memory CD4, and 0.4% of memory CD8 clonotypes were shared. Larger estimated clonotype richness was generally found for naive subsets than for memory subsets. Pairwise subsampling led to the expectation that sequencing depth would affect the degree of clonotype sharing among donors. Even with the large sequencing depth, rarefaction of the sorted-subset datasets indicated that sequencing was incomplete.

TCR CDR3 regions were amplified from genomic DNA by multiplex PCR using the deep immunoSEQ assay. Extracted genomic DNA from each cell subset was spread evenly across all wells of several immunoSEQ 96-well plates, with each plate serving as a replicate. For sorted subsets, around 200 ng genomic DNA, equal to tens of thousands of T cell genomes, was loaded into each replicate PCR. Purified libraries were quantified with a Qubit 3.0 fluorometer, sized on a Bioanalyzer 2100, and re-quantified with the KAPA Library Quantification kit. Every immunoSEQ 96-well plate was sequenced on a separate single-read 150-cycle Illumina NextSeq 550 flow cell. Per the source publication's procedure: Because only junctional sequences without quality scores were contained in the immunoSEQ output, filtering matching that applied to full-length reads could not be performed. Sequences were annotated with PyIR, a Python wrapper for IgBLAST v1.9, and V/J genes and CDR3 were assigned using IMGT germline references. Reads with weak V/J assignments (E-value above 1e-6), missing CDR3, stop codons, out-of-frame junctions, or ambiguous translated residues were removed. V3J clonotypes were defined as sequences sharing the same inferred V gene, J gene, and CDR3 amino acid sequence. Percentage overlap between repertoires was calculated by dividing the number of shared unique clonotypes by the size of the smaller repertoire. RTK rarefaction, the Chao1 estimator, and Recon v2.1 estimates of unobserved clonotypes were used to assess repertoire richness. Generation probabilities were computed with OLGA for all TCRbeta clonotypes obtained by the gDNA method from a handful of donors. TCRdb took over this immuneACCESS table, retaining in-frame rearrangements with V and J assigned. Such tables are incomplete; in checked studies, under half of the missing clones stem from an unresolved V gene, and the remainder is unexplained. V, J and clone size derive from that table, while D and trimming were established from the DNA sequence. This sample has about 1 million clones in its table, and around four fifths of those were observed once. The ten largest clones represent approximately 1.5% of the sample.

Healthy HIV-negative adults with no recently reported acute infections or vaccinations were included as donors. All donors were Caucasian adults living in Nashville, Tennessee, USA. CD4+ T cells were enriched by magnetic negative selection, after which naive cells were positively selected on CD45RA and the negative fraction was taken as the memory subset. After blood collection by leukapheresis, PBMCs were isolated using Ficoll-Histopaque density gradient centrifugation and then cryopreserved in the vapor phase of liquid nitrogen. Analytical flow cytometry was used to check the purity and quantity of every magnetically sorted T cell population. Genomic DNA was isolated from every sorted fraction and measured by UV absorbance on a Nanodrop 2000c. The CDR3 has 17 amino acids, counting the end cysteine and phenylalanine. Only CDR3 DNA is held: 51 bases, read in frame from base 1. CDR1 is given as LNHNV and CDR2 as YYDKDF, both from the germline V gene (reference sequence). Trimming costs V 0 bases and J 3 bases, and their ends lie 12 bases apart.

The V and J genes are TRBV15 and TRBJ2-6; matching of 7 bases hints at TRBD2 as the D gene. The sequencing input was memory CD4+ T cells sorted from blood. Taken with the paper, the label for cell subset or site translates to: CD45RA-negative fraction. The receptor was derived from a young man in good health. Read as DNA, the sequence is TGTGCCACCAGCAGAGAAGGGGGGGCGCATGGGGCCAACGTCCTGACTTTC. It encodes CATSREGGAHGANVLTF. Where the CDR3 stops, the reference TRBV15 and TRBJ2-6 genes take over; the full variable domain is DAMVIQNPRYQVTQFGKPVTLSCSQTLNHNVMYWYQQKSSQAPKLLFHYYDKDFNNEADTPDNFQSRRPNTSFCFLDIRSPGLGDTAMYLCATSREGGAHGANVLTFGAGSRLTVL.